This entry features one TCR beta chain sequence. The data were obtained in a study of blood T cell repertoires in COVID-19. Study details: PBMCs, B-cell-depleted T cells, or T cells were the source of the cDNA or gDNA that made up the material.

Trimming removed 6 bases at V and 4 bases at J, with 13 bases between. Germline-derived CDR1 and CDR2 are MNHEY and SMNVEV (reference sequence). The CDR3 extends over 13 amino acids. Method: immunoSEQ multiplex PCR; TCRdb's copy keeps in-frame clones and lacks some. Here the sample spans 200,000 to 300,000 clones, roughly 88% being singletons. The TCR originated in a human donor in a cohort sampled during active COVID-19. The sequenced sample consisted of peripheral blood. The chain links TRBV27 to TRBJ2-7; the D gene is possibly TRBD1 (5 bases). CDR3 amino acids: CASSKGGAYEQYF. In DNA form, the CDR3 reads TGTGCCAGCAGCAAGGGTGGGGCTTACGAGCAGTACTTC.